The 18 T cell receptor beta chains in this list originate from one sample, sequenced in a study of T-cell reconstitution after alpha-beta-depleted transplantation in children. The TCRbeta library was prepared with unique molecular identifiers. One entry per CDR3 protein, called by TCRdb with MiXCR from the PCR reads. Here the sample spans hundreds of thousands of distinct CDR3 sequences, around 16% being singletons. The source material was PBMCs, mostly from graft donor cells, sampled 360 days after TCRalphabeta/CD19-depleted stem cell transplant. The receptors come from a boy under two years old who had a stem cell transplant for Wiskott-Aldrich syndrome, so the T cells may come from the graft donor.

This clonotype was observed a few times. CDR3 sequence: CASSVAPHGELFF. The CDR3 DNA reads as TGTGCCAGCAGCGTAGCGCCCCACGGGGAGCTGTTTTTT. V is TRBV9 and J is TRBJ2-2; D remains ambiguous. Deletions cut 0 bases from V and 7 bases from J, with 7 bases between. The CDR3 is made up of 13 amino acids. The V gene's germline CDR1 is SGDLS and CDR2 YYNGEE.

This clonotype was observed a few times. The chain employs TRBV18 and TRBJ2-2; D remains unclear. Germline V CDR1 and CDR2: KGHSH, LQKENI. V lost 3 bases and J 1 base, leaving 6 bases between the germline ends. CDR3 size: 14 residues. CDR3 DNA: TGTGCCAGCTCACCGGACCTGAACACCGGGGAGCTGTTTTTT. Residues: CASSPDLNTGELFF.

This chain uses TRBV5-6 with TRBJ2-5; D is unclear. The CDR3 contains 17 residues. The germline CDR1 and CDR2 sequences are SGHDT and YYEEEE. V lost 4 bases to trimming and J lost 4 bases, with 23 bases between them. CDR3 sequence reads: CASSRLESWRNGETQYF. DNA for the CDR3: TGTGCCAGCAGCCGGCTAGAATCGTGGCGCAATGGAGAGACCCAGTACTTC.

This clonotype was detected a few times. The rearrangement joins TRBV7-2 to TRBJ2-7; maybe TRBD1 (6 bases). The germline V and J ends were trimmed by 1 base and 3 bases, with 16 bases remaining between them. The CDR3 covers 16 residues. Germline CDR1 and CDR2: SGHTA and FQGNSA. The CDR3, as DNA: TGTGCCAGCAGCTTAGTCCCGACAAGGGGGATCTACGAGCAGTACTTC. As protein: CASSLVPTRGIYEQYF.

This clonotype was picked up a small number of times. V and J are TRBV6-5 and TRBJ1-1; a weak D match, TRBD1 (5 bases). The ends were cut back, 0 bases at V and 8 bases at J, with 10 bases in the middle. Germline CDR1 and CDR2: MNHEY and SVGAGI. The CDR3 covers 13 residues. CDR3 bases: TGTGCCAGCAGTTACTCGAGACAGTTAGAAGCTTTCTTT. Protein sequence: CASSYSRQLEAFF.

The rearrangement links TRBV28 to TRBJ2-2, with 7 bases lining up with TRBD1. V was clipped by 3 bases and J by 5 bases; unmatched bases: 6. Germline V lookup: CDR1 MDHEN, CDR2 SYDVKM. The CDR3 loop spans 15 amino acids. CDR3 sequence (DNA): TGTGCCAGCAGTTTTAGTGGACAGGAAACCGGGGAGCTGTTTTTT. This encodes CASSFSGQETGELFF.

V usage is TRBV27 and J usage is TRBJ1-5; D remains unclear. With 5 bases removed from V and 4 bases from J, the gap between germline ends came to 12 bases. Germline CDR1 is MNHEY and CDR2 is SMNVEV (reference sequence). This CDR3 has 14 residues. The CDR3 nucleotides read TGTGCCAGCAGTGCCCGACACAGAAATCAGCCCCAGCATTTT. Protein product: CASSARHRNQPQHF.

The chain recombines TRBV7-2 with TRBJ2-6, with D perhaps being TRBD1 or TRBD2 (5 bases each). Germline CDR1 and CDR2: SGHTA and FQGNSA. Between the trimmed V and J ends, which lost 3 bases and 1 base, there was a span of 16 bases. The length of the CDR3 is 18 residues. CDR3 amino acids: CASSLALRGLSGANVLTF. Here the CDR3 DNA reads TGTGCCAGCAGCTTGGCTTTGAGGGGTTTGTCTGGGGCCAACGTCCTGACTTTC.

CDR3 region: CASSYGQGETEAFF. The CDR3 region has the DNA TGCGCCAGCAGCTACGGACAGGGGGAGACTGAAGCTTTCTTT. The chain carries TRBV10-1 and TRBJ1-1, with 10 positions matching TRBD1. J was trimmed by 5 bases and V by 6 bases; bases with no gene match: 6. The CDR3 has 14 amino acids. CDR1 is WNHNN and CDR2 is SYGVQD in the germline V gene (reference sequence).

V is TRBV6-1 and J is TRBJ2-3; D may be TRBD1 (7 bases). Germline V gene sequence: CDR1 MNHNS, CDR2 SASEGT. Trimming pared 9 bases from V and 2 bases from J, leaving 24 bases between. This CDR3 comprises 17 residues. Here the CDR3 reads CASGRGAGGLFTDTQYF. The CDR3 DNA is TGTGCCAGTGGTAGGGGGGCAGGGGGGCTTTTCACAGATACGCAGTATTTT.

The genes are TRBV28 and TRBJ2-7, with D possibly TRBD2 on 5 matching bases. The CDR3 runs 11 residues. The V gene's germline CDR1 is MDHEN and CDR2 SYDVKM. Trimming stripped 6 bases from V and 6 bases from J, with 9 bases between. This CDR3 is CASRTSGEQYF. The DNA for the CDR3 is TGTGCCAGCAGGACAAGCGGCGAGCAGTACTTC.

V and J are TRBV7-9 and TRBJ1-4, with no clear D. This CDR3 has 16 amino acids. V lost 2 bases and J lost 5, with 15 bases in between. Germline V gene sequence: CDR1 SEHNR, CDR2 FQNEAQ (reference sequence). The CDR3 loop is CASSLFAVAENEKLFF. The CDR3, as DNA: TGTGCCAGCAGCTTATTCGCCGTAGCCGAAAATGAAAAACTGTTTTTT.

This clonotype was seen repeatedly, ten times or more. V usage is TRBV5-1 and J usage is TRBJ1-2; TRBD1 aligns across 8 bases. The V and J ends lost 3 bases and 3 bases, in that order; junction bases with no gene match: 10. Germline loops: CDR1 SGHRS, CDR2 YFSETQ. The CDR3 consists of 16 residues. This CDR3 reads CASSSQGALSDYGYTF. CDR3 nucleotide sequence: TGCGCCAGCAGCTCGCAGGGGGCGCTATCGGACTATGGCTACACCTTC.

This chain links TRBV11-1 with TRBJ2-1, with 8 nucleotides matching TRBD2. V shed 4 bases, J shed 0 bases, and the junction held 14 bases outside the gene matches. Looked up from germline, CDR1 is SGHAT and CDR2 is FQDESV (reference sequence). The CDR3 covers 19 residues. The CDR3 sequence is CASSSYPSGSWNSYNEQFF. CDR3 DNA sequence: TGTGCCAGCAGCTCTTATCCCAGCGGGAGTTGGAACTCCTACAATGAGCAGTTCTTC. The full variable domain, in which reference TRBV11-1 and TRBJ2-1 provide the parts outside the CDR3, is EAEVAQSPRYKITEKSQAVAFWCDPISGHATLYWYRQILGQGPELLVQFQDESVVDDSQLPKDRFSAERLKGVDSTLKIQPAELGDSAMYLCASSSYPSGSWNSYNEQFFGPGTRLTVL.

This clonotype was found a few times. V gene TRBV7-2 combines with J gene TRBJ2-7; D possibly corresponds to TRBD2 (6 bases). The germline CDR1 and CDR2 sequences are SGHTA and FQGNSA. The CDR3 totals 16 residues. The V and J ends lost 4 bases and 2 bases respectively, with 18 bases between them. DNA for the CDR3: TGTGCCAGCAGCTCTGACTCTAGCGCGATTGCCTACGAGCAGTACTTC. It is translated as CASSSDSSAIAYEQYF.

This clonotype showed up just a few times. This chain joins TRBV7-2 and TRBJ1-1, with D tentatively TRBD1 (5 bases). V lost 5 bases and J lost 0, with 16 bases in between. CDR1 SGHTA and CDR2 FQGNSA come from the germline V gene. This CDR3 is built from 16 residues. The CDR3 is CASSPQTALMNTEAFF. In nucleotides, the CDR3 is TGTGCCAGCAGCCCCCAGACAGCTCTTATGAACACTGAAGCTTTCTTT.

The rearrangement links TRBV18 to TRBJ2-1; 8 nucleotides agree with TRBD2. This CDR3 has 14 residues. Per the germline V gene, CDR1 is KGHSH and CDR2 is LQKENI. The V and J ends lost 2 bases and 8 bases, in that order; junction bases with no gene match: 5. The CDR3 DNA sequence: TGTGCCAGCTCACCAATTTACGGGGGGGATGAGCAGTTCTTC. Translating gives CASSPIYGGDEQFF.

V gene TRBV20-1 combines with J gene TRBJ2-3, with 13 nucleotides matching TRBD2. V lost 5 bases and J lost 6; bases outside the gene matches: 8. The CDR3 runs 15 residues. The germline CDR1 and CDR2 sequences are DFQATT and SNEGSKA (reference sequence). CDR3 sequence: CSARTSGSPSDTQYF. Here the CDR3 DNA reads TGCAGTGCTCGGACTAGCGGGAGCCCTTCCGATACGCAGTATTTT.